One and the same sample provided the 20 T cell receptor beta chains below, sequenced in a study of blood T cell repertoires in COVID-19. The repertoire was sequenced with immunoSEQ multiplex PCR; TCRdb's copy has only in-frame clones and lacks some. The sample lists 120,000 to 150,000 clones, around 83% occurring once. Material for sequencing was peripheral blood. These receptors came from a human donor with acute or convalescent COVID-19. The donor label of this sample is uncertain.

This chain links TRBV12-3 or TRBV12-4 with TRBJ1-5; D perhaps matches TRBD1 (6 bases). Trimming left V 8 bases short and J 4 bases short, with 12 bases between. The CDR3 is 13 residues long. CDR3 region: CASRGGWNQPQHF. The CDR3 DNA reads as TGTGCCAGCCGAGGGGGTTGGAATCAGCCCCAGCATTTT.

J is TRBJ2-5 and V is TRBV5-1, with 9 bases identical to TRBD1. CDR1 SGHRS and CDR2 YFSETQ come from the germline V gene. The trim removed 6 bases at V and 4 bases at J, leaving 7 bases unmatched. CDR3 length: 14 residues. CDR3 sequence reads: CASTRTGGSETQYF. Written as DNA, the CDR3 is TGCGCCAGCACCCGTACAGGGGGCTCAGAGACCCAGTACTTC.

The rearrangement joins TRBV19 to TRBJ1-2; D remains ambiguous. V lost 5 bases and J lost 4, with 26 bases in between. Germline V lookup: CDR1 LNHDA, CDR2 SQIVND (reference sequence). CDR3 length: 18 residues. The CDR3 coding sequence is TGTGCCAGTAGTCCGTTCCTAACGGCGGGCCCTGCCGTCTATGGCTACACCTTC. Protein product: CASSPFLTAGPAVYGYTF. The variable domain in full, completed from reference TRBV19 and TRBJ1-2, reads DGGITQSPKYLFRKEGQNVTLSCEQNLNHDAMYWYRQDPGQGLRLIYYSQIVNDFQKGDIAEGYSVSREKKESFPLTVTSAQKNPTAFYLCASSPFLTAGPAVYGYTFGSGTRLTVV.

The genes are TRBV4-2 and TRBJ1-2; 12 positions match TRBD1. Losses at the gene ends were 4 bases for V and 6 bases for J; bases not matched to a gene: 12. This CDR3 has 17 amino acids. CDR1 is LGHNA and CDR2 is YNFKEQ in the germline V gene. Here the CDR3 DNA reads TGTGCCAGCAGCCCTGCGGGGACAGGGGGCACGATTCATGGCTACACCTTC. Translating gives CASSPAGTGGTIHGYTF.

The chain is built from TRBV19 and TRBJ2-1; 7 nucleotides align to TRBD2. V shed 6 bases and J 1 base; nucleotides not matched to a gene: 9. CDR1 and CDR2 from the germline V gene are LNHDA and SQIVND (reference sequence). The CDR3 has 16 amino acids. The CDR3 bases are TGTGCCAGTAGAGAAACAGCGGGGCAATCCTACAATGAGCAGTTCTTC. This encodes CASRETAGQSYNEQFF.

The chain combines TRBV9 with TRBJ2-1, with 11 bases matching TRBD2. The junction had 7 bases not matched to a gene; V was cut back by 5 bases and J by 9 bases. The germline gives CDR1 SGDLS, CDR2 YYNGEE. CDR3 size: 14 residues. This CDR3 is CASRRGTSGGEQFF. The CDR3 DNA is TGTGCCAGCAGGAGGGGGACTAGCGGAGGTGAGCAGTTCTTC. Together with reference TRBV9 and TRBJ2-1, the CDR3 gives the full variable domain: DSGVTQTPKHLITATGQRVTLRCSPRSGDLSVYWYQQSLDQGLQFLIQYYNGEERAKGNILERFSAQQFPDLHSELNLSSLELGDSALYFCASRRGTSGGEQFFGPGTRLTVL.

This clone was counted a single time. V and J are TRBV30 and TRBJ2-3; 7 bases match TRBD2. Germline trimming cut 3 bases from V and 2 bases from J; bases unmatched to any gene: 8. This CDR3 contains 15 residues. Germline CDR1 GTSNPN, CDR2 SVGIG (reference sequence). The CDR3 DNA reads TGTGCCTGGAGAGAAGCTAGCGGACCCACAGATACGCAGTATTTT. It yields the protein CAWREASGPTDTQYF.

The chain employs TRBV15 and TRBJ2-5; TRBD2 matches at 11 bases. The CDR3 spans 16 residues. Germline V gives CDR1 LNHNV, CDR2 YYDKDF (reference sequence). Trimming removed 3 bases from V and 4 bases from J; junction bases left unmatched: 7. The CDR3: CATSRAGTSGGETQYF. The CDR3 coding sequence is TGTGCCACCAGCAGGGCAGGGACTAGCGGTGGAGAGACCCAGTACTTC.

The genes are TRBV3-1 (or the pseudogene TRBV3-2) and TRBJ2-1, with TRBD1 identical over 10 bases. J lost 5 bases, V lost 0 bases, and 7 bases had no gene match. The CDR3 consists of 17 residues. Looked up from germline, CDR1 is LGHDT and CDR2 is YNNKEL (reference sequence). Here the CDR3 reads CASSQDLKGQGNNEQFF. In DNA form, the CDR3 reads TGTGCCAGCAGCCAAGATCTAAAGGGACAGGGGAACAATGAGCAGTTCTTC.

The chain combines TRBV2 with TRBJ1-5, with D perhaps matching TRBD1 (6 bases). Germline CDR1 is SNHLY and CDR2 is FYNNEI. With 4 bases removed from V and 3 bases from J, the gap between germline ends came to 10 bases. This CDR3 region has 14 residues. CDR3 nucleotide sequence: TGTGCCAGCAGTGGGGACACCCTCAATCAGCCCCAGCATTTT. It specifies CASSGDTLNQPQHF.

The J gene is TRBJ1-6, the V gene TRBV2, with D possibly being TRBD1 (6 bases). With 4 bases removed from V and 6 bases from J, the gap between germline ends came to 13 bases. The CDR3 covers 15 residues. CDR1 and CDR2 (germline): SNHLY, FYNNEI. The CDR3 DNA follows: TGTGCCAGCAGTGCCCAGGGACACGGTAATTCACCCCTCCACTTT. Its protein product is CASSAQGHGNSPLHF. The full variable domain, rest sourced from reference TRBV2 and TRBJ1-6, is EPEVTQTPSHQVTQMGQEVILRCVPISNHLYFYWYRQILGQKVEFLVSFYNNEISEKSEIFDDQFSVERPDGSNFTLKIRSTKLEDSAMYFCASSAQGHGNSPLHFGNGTRLTVT.

This clone was seen only once. V and J are TRBV6-5 and TRBJ1-4; D is possibly TRBD1 (5 bases). Trimming pared 8 bases from V and 5 bases from J, leaving 15 bases between. CDR1 and CDR2 (germline): MNHEY, SVGAGI. The CDR3 is 14 residues long. CDR3: CASGRGDSNEKLFF. The CDR3 nucleotides are TGTGCCAGCGGACGGGGGGATTCGAATGAAAAACTGTTTTTT.

This clone has a handful of counts. The V and J genes are TRBV7-2 and TRBJ2-3; 10 nucleotides match TRBD1. CDR3 length: 15 residues. The germline V gene has CDR1 SGHTA and CDR2 FQGNSA. The ends lost 5 bases at V and 3 bases at J; junction bases unmatched: 5. CDR3 region: CASSNRDRGTDTQYF. Here the CDR3 DNA reads TGTGCCAGCAGCAACCGGGACAGGGGTACAGATACGCAGTATTTT.

The DNA for the CDR3 is TGTGCCAGCAGCACAGGGGGGCAGGGCGGACATTCACCCCTCCACTTT. This gives the protein CASSTGGQGGHSPLHF. This chain connects TRBV7-9 to TRBJ1-6; TRBD1 agrees at 8 bases. The germline V gene has CDR1 SEHNR and CDR2 FQNEAQ (reference sequence). V trimming: 5 bases; J trimming: 8 bases; junction bases outside the gene matches: 11. The CDR3 covers 16 residues.

This chain joins TRBV19 and TRBJ1-2; D may be TRBD1 (5 bases). The CDR3 runs to 15 residues. Germline V gene lookup returns CDR1 LNHDA and CDR2 SQIVND (reference sequence). V was clipped by 9 bases and J by 4 bases, with 21 bases between them. CDR3 region: CASSATRTSSYGYTF. The CDR3 bases are TGTGCCAGCAGCGCGACGCGGACAAGCTCCTATGGCTACACCTTC.

V and J are TRBV7-6 and TRBJ2-3; the match to TRBD1 covers 10 bases. J lost 7 bases, V lost 1 base, and 5 bases had no gene match. In germline, CDR1 is SGHVS, CDR2 FNYEAQ. The CDR3 spans 15 residues. The CDR3 sequence: CASSLGTGGGHTQYF. The CDR3 DNA reads as TGTGCCAGCAGCTTAGGGACAGGGGGGGGACATACGCAGTATTTT.

The genes are TRBV19 and TRBJ1-3; D unclear. Looked up from germline, CDR1 is LNHDA and CDR2 is SQIVND (reference sequence). The CDR3 has 13 residues. The V and J ends lost 8 bases and 0 bases respectively, with 8 bases between them. In nucleotides, the CDR3 is TGTGCCAGTCGTGGGAGCTCTGGAAACACCATATATTTT. Translation: CASRGSSGNTIYF.

The rearrangement links TRBV15 to TRBJ2-3; 9 bases agree with TRBD1. The CDR3 contains 16 residues. V trimming: 0 bases; J trimming: 2 bases; junction bases outside the gene matches: 3. Per germline, CDR1 LNHNV and CDR2 YYDKDF (reference sequence). DNA of the CDR3: TGTGCCACCAGCAGAGAAGGGACAGGGTCCACAGATACGCAGTATTTT. Translation: CATSREGTGSTDTQYF.

This rearrangement joins TRBV4-3 to TRBJ1-1; 9 bases align to TRBD1. Germline CDR1 and CDR2: LGHNA and YSLEER. CDR3 size: 15 residues. V gave up 3 bases and J gave up 5 bases; unmatched junction bases: 7. The CDR3 here is CASSQGQGRLTEAFF. The CDR3 DNA sequence: TGCGCCAGCAGCCAGGGACAGGGAAGGTTAACTGAAGCTTTCTTT.

The chain carries TRBV5-4 and TRBJ2-4; TRBD1 matches at 7 bases. Trimming cost V 4 bases and J 2 bases; bases outside gene matches: 6. Germline V gives CDR1 SGHNT, CDR2 YYREEE (reference sequence). This CDR3 has 15 amino acids. CDR3 nucleotides: TGTGCCAGCAGCCTACAGGGGATGACCAAAAACATTCAGTACTTC. Its protein product is CASSLQGMTKNIQYF.